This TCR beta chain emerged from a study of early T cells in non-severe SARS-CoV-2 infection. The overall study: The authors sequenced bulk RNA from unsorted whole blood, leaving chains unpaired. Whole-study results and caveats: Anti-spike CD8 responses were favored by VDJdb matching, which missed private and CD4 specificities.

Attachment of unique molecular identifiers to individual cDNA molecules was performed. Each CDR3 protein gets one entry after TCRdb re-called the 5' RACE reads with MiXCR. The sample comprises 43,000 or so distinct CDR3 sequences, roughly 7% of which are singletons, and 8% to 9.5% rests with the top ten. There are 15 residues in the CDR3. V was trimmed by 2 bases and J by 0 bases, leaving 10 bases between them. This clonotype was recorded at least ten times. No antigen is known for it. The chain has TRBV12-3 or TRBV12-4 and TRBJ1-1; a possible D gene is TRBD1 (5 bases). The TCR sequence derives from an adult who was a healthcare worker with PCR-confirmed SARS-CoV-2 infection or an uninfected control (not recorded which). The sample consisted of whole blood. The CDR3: CASSLWGDMNTEAFF. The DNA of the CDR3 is TGTGCCAGCAGTTTATGGGGGGATATGAACACTGAAGCTTTCTTT.